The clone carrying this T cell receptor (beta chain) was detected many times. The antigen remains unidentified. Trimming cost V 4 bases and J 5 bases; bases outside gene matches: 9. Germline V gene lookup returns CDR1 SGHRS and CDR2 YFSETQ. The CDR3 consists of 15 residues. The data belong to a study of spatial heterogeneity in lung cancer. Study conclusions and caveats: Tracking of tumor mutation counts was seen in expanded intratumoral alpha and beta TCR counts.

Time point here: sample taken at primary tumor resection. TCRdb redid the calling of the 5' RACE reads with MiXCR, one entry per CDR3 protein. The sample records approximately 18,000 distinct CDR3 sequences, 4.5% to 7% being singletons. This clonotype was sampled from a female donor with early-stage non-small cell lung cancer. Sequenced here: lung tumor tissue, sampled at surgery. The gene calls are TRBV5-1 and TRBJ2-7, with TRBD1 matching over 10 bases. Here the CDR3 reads CASSPQGQGPHEQYF. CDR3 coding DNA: TGCGCCAGCAGCCCTCAGGGACAGGGGCCCCACGAGCAGTACTTC.